Here is one TCR beta chain with its context. V lost 0 bases and J lost 1, with 14 bases in between. Germline-derived CDR1 and CDR2 are SGHNT and YYREEE (reference sequence). CDR3 length equals 16 residues. This sample is drawn from a study of blood T cell repertoires in COVID-19. Per the original methods: Estimation of nucleated cell counts relied on the amplification of reference gene primers. Measured with immunoSEQ multiplex PCR; TCRdb has only the in-frame clones, and not every one. The V and J calls and clone size were taken over from that table, and D and trimming were inferred from the DNA. The table has about 230,000 clones, 84% seen once.

The sample was PBMCs or T cells enriched from blood (not recorded which). The source of this sequence is a man between 60 and 70 years old who had recovered from COVID-19. The rearrangement links TRBV5-4 to TRBJ2-7; possible D gene TRBD1, 5 bases. The CDR3 nucleotides are TGTGCCAGCAGCTTGGGTGGGGCCTACAGTTCCTACGAGCAGTACTTC. Translated, it gives CASSLGGAYSSYEQYF.